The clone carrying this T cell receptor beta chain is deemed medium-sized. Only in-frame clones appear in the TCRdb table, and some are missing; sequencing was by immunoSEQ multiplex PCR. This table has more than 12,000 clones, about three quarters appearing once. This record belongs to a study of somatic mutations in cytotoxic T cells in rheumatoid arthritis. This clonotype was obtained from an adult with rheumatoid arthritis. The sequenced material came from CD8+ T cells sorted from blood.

DNA for the CDR3: TGTGCCAGCAGTCCCCGGGAGGGACTGTACAATGAGCAGTTCTTC. Encoded protein: CASSPREGLYNEQFF. The chain joins TRBV27 to TRBJ2-1; 8 bases map to TRBD2. Germline CDR1 reads MNHEY; CDR2 reads SMNVEV (reference sequence). This CDR3 contains 15 residues. After removal of 5 bases from V and 4 bases from J, the junction contained 7 bases not matched to a gene.